This T cell receptor (beta chain) was identified during a study of cytomegalovirus exposure and HLA in healthy donors. The V and J ends lost 6 bases and 4 bases respectively, with 14 bases between them. The CDR3 is 14 amino acids. Germline CDR1 reads SGHDT; CDR2 reads YYEEEE. Profiling relied on immunoSEQ multiplex PCR, and the TCRdb table lists in-frame clones only, not all of them. The sample carries 90,000 to 140,000 clones, roughly 86% recorded once. Findings and limits, study-wide: Confirmation in vitro established that a few CMV-associated chains were specific for CMV antigens. TCR beta chains numbering 150 to 200 were designated cytomegalovirus-associated. The study found most TCR sequences rare, yet found some public TCRs in many donors.

With regard to this clone: The antigen remains unidentified.

This chain connects TRBV5-6 to TRBJ1-3; TRBD1 might be the D (6 bases). Input material: PBMCs. This clonotype was sampled from a woman aged 18-29 years in good health and CMV-seropositive. Written as DNA, the CDR3 is TGTGCCAGCACCAACCAGGGGTTCGGAAACACCATATATTTT. It yields the protein CASTNQGFGNTIYF.